The clone carrying this T cell receptor (beta chain) was picked up a small number of times. The entry originates in a study of early T cells in non-severe SARS-CoV-2 infection. Molecules of cDNA were individually given unique molecular identifiers that were attached to them. Each CDR3 protein is one row after TCRdb ran MiXCR on the 5' RACE reads. The sample comprises some 53,000 distinct CDR3 sequences, 8% to 8.5% of which are singletons, and about 9% rests with the top ten. V dropped 4 bases and J dropped 4; count of bases not matched to a gene: 4. The CDR3 contains 14 residues. Germline loops: CDR1 MGHRA, CDR2 YSYEKL.

The chain carries TRBV4-1 and TRBJ1-1, with TRBD1 matching over 9 bases. The sequenced sample was whole blood. The receptor's source is an adult who was a healthcare worker with PCR-confirmed SARS-CoV-2 infection or an uninfected control (not recorded which). In DNA, the CDR3 is TGCGCCAGCAGCCCGGGACAGGGATCCACTGAAGCTTTCTTT. This codes for CASSPGQGSTEAFF.